The rows below give T cell receptor beta chains drawn from one sample of a study of cytomegalovirus exposure and HLA in healthy donors. This table comes from immunoSEQ multiplex PCR, and its TCRdb copy is limited to in-frame clones, with some not included. The repertoire holds about 99,000 clones, with approximately 80% as singletons. The sample consisted of PBMCs. Receptor source: a woman in her thirties or forties in good health and CMV-seronegative. CDR3s include the opening cysteine and the closing phenylalanine or tryptophan. The listing skips clone size in some rows; elsewhere it reads once, few, many or a size class.

V gene	J gene	clone size	CDR3 protein
TRBV5-4	TRBJ2-1	.	CASRSGTSALHEQFF
TRBV15	TRBJ1-4	.	CATSVAGGSFEKLFF
TRBV28	TRBJ2-7	.	CASSLEGSGYEQYF
TRBV6-1	TRBJ2-3	.	CASLLAANTDTQYF
TRBV6-5	TRBJ1-1	.	CASSAGTVNTEAFF
TRBV27	TRBJ2-1	few	CASSLASGYSYNEQFF
TRBV7-2	TRBJ1-6	once	CASSYRASPLHF
TRBV13	TRBJ2-1	.	CASSLDRGTSPAGSGSGNEQFF
TRBV19	TRBJ2-1	few	CASSPRTSLNEQFF
TRBV30	TRBJ2-7	.	CAWSLMREQYF
TRBV5-4	TRBJ2-1	.	CASSLAVTEFFHNEQFF
TRBV18	TRBJ1-1	.	CASSPPGGNTEAFF
TRBV7-3	TRBJ2-4	.	CASSFGQGSIQYF
TRBV15	TRBJ2-1	.	CATSRGDSWVQFF
TRBV18	TRBJ2-3	.	CASSASGTDTQYF
TRBV4-3	TRBJ1-2	.	CASSQVVTGTNYGYTF
TRBV30	TRBJ2-7	.	CAWSLGQGLYYEQYF
TRBV5-4	TRBJ1-1	.	CASSSTTVLNTEAFF
TRBV29-1	TRBJ2-1	.	CSVAGTSGNNEQFF
TRBV2	TRBJ2-2	.	CASRTRLAGVAGELFF
TRBV7-9	TRBJ2-7	.	CSSSLVGQGAAVDF
TRBV10-2	TRBJ2-5	once	CASSESKTDTQYF
TRBV28	TRBJ2-7	.	CASSRGSGYEQYF
TRBV28	TRBJ2-6	.	CASSIAGKPNVLTF
TRBV7-2	TRBJ1-3	.	CASSLRDSSGNTIYF
TRBV6-5	TRBJ2-3	.	CASATSGGTDTQYF
TRBV5-3	TRBJ2-3	.	CARSRRSKVDTQYF
TRBV2	TRBJ2-7	.	CASSVGGPYEQYF
TRBV9	TRBJ2-4	.	CASSPEPGQGNIQYF
TRBV29-1	TRBJ2-7	.	CSVWGGNYEQYF
TRBV7-9	TRBJ1-3	.	CASSSRGETGPGNTIYF
TRBV28	TRBJ1-5	.	CASSLHEGAENQPQHF
TRBV9	TRBJ2-1	.	CASSPGTGGYNEQFF
TRBV27	TRBJ2-2	.	CASSLYPGRTGELFF
TRBV5-6	TRBJ1-2	.	CASSLGRRGPRYGYTF
TRBV5-5	TRBJ1-2	.	CASSLETGVTHGYTF
TRBV30	TRBJ2-1	.	CAWNAGVRGNEQFF
TRBV25-1	TRBJ2-1	.	CASGKGGGYNEQFF
TRBV5-6	TRBJ2-6	.	CASSPGGANVLTF
TRBV7-2	TRBJ2-2	.	CASSLRRVNTGELFF
TRBV5-1	TRBJ1-1	.	CASSLSQVTEAFF
TRBV27	TRBJ1-1	.	CASRASGQGGTEAFF